This TCR beta chain was recovered during a study of Graves' ophthalmopathy and Graves' hyperthyroidism. Study-level background: Hyperthyroidism showing no ophthalmopathy within 18 months of follow-up was stable.

The CDR3 length is 14 residues. V was shortened by 5 bases and J by 10 bases, with 20 bases between the two germline ends. Researchers took RNA transcripts and amplified TCR beta CDR3 regions from them. First-round RT-PCR used HTBI primers; second-round multiplex PCR followed. TCRdb independently ran MiXCR on the multiplex PCR reads; one entry per CDR3 protein. This sample yields roughly 1.1 million distinct CDR3 sequences, of which 35% to 45% are seen a single time; more than 9.5% belongs to the top ten. As concerns this clonotype: Its target is unknown.

In this cohort, patients with other autoimmune diseases, uncontrolled infections, pregnancy or lactation were excluded. Findings and caveats of the study: Classification of ophthalmopathy versus stable hyperthyroidism by a 13-signature model yielded around 88% sensitivity and approximately 79% specificity. Blood contained most expanded thyroid clonotypes exceeding 0.001 frequency.

This chain uses TRBV12-3 or TRBV12-4 with TRBJ1-1; perhaps TRBD1 as D (5 bases). The sample comprised peripheral blood or thyroid tissue (not recorded which). This TCR was recovered from an adult man with Graves' hyperthyroidism. This CDR3 reads CASSRGTSSIPAFF. CDR3 sequence (DNA): TGTGCCAGCAGTCGCGGGACCTCCTCCATCCCAGCTTTCTTT.